These T cell receptor beta chains were read from a single sample in a study of blood T cell repertoires in COVID-19. TCRdb keeps only in-frame clones here, not all; method: immunoSEQ multiplex PCR. The sample lists 110,000 to 150,000 clones, less than 85% occurring once. What was sequenced was peripheral blood. The receptors come from a woman older than 75 in a cohort sampled during active or convalescent COVID-19. Each CDR3 is given with its conserved first and last residue. D genes are given only for firm matches. Size values are once, few and many counts, or a class for expanded clones, and some rows have none.

v_call	j_call	d_call	clone_size	cdr3_aa	cdr3_nt
TRBV19	TRBJ1-1	TRBD1	-	CASSGTGVPMNTEAFF	TGTGCCAGCAGCGGGACAGGGGTCCCCATGAACACTGAAGCTTTCTTT
TRBV6-2/TRBV6-3	TRBJ2-3	-	many	CASSYSSLRGTQYF	TGTGCCAGCAGTTACTCGAGTCTTCGGGGTACGCAGTATTTT
TRBV6-5	TRBJ2-7	-	-	CATALVDEQYF	TGTGCCACTGCCCTTGTAGACGAGCAGTACTTC
TRBV9	TRBJ2-3	-	-	CASSASGGWADTQYF	TGTGCCAGCAGCGCCAGTGGAGGGTGGGCAGATACGCAGTATTTT
TRBV6-5	TRBJ2-3	TRBD2	-	CASSYSNAGGRDTQYF	TGTGCCAGCAGTTACTCGAATGCGGGGGGTCGAGATACGCAGTATTTT
TRBV30	TRBJ2-3	-	-	CAWKVSGATDTQYF	TGTGCCTGGAAAGTAAGTGGGGCGACAGATACGCAGTATTTT
TRBV9	TRBJ2-2	-	once	CASSVDFRSGELFF	TGTGCCAGCAGCGTGGACTTTAGGTCCGGGGAGCTGTTTTTT
TRBV3-1/TRBV3-2	TRBJ1-1	-	few	CASRSSPQDTEAFF	TGTGCCAGCAGGTCATCTCCGCAGGACACTGAAGCTTTCTTT
TRBV4-2	TRBJ2-2	-	-	CASSQEAGQYTGELFF	TGTGCCAGCAGCCAAGAAGCAGGACAGTACACCGGGGAGCTGTTTTTT
TRBV5-4	TRBJ2-1	-	-	CASSLESGKYNEQFF	TGTGCCAGCAGCTTGGAGAGCGGAAAATACAATGAGCAGTTCTTC
TRBV5-1	TRBJ2-3	-	-	CASSLDRPYTDTQYF	TGCGCCAGCAGCCTGGACAGACCTTACACAGATACGCAGTATTTT
TRBV7-2	TRBJ1-1	TRBD1	-	CASSQRQGGTEAFF	TGTGCCAGCAGCCAGCGACAGGGCGGGACTGAAGCTTTCTTT
TRBV27	TRBJ1-6	-	-	CASSSDPGAGGSNSPLHF	TGTGCCAGCAGTTCAGACCCGGGGGCCGGGGGGAGTAATTCACCCCTCCACTTT
TRBV7-2	TRBJ2-1	-	-	CASSLVGGGPVNEQFF	TGTGCCAGCAGCTTAGTGGGGGGGGGCCCCGTCAATGAGCAGTTCTTC
TRBV29-1	TRBJ2-4	TRBD2	-	CSVASGGNIQYF	TGCAGCGTTGCTAGCGGGGGGAACATTCAGTACTTC
TRBV6-6	TRBJ1-2	TRBD1	-	CASSTRTGGYGYTF	TGTGCCAGCAGTACGAGGACAGGGGGCTATGGCTACACCTTC
TRBV27	TRBJ2-6	-	-	CASSLFSPSGANVLTF	TGTGCCAGCAGTTTATTCAGTCCCTCAGGGGCCAACGTCCTGACTTTC
TRBV4-1	TRBJ2-3	-	-	CASSQGGSTQYF	TGCGCCAGCAGCCAAGGAGGGTCTACGCAGTATTTT
TRBV6-5	TRBJ1-2	TRBD1	-	CARRDRVANYGYTF	TGTGCCAGGAGAGACAGGGTAGCTAACTATGGCTACACCTTC
TRBV2	TRBJ1-3	TRBD1	-	CASRQGAGNTIYF	TGTGCCAGCAGACAGGGGGCTGGAAACACCATATATTTT
TRBV7-3	TRBJ1-4	-	-	CASSLGPNEKLFF	TGTGCCAGCAGCTTAGGGCCTAATGAAAAACTGTTTTTT
TRBV19	TRBJ1-4	-	-	CASGLGGDEKLFF	TGTGCCAGTGGATTAGGGGGGGATGAAAAACTGTTTTTT
TRBV5-1	TRBJ1-1	TRBD1	-	CASSLIGGEAFF	TGCGCCAGCAGCTTGATAGGGGGCGAAGCTTTCTTT
TRBV4-2	TRBJ1-4	TRBD1	-	CASSLGTATNEKLFF	TGTGCCAGCAGTCTAGGGACAGCAACTAATGAAAAACTGTTTTTT
TRBV27	TRBJ2-2	TRBD2	once	CASSILAGGPTGELFF	TGTGCCAGCAGTATCTTAGCGGGGGGGCCGACCGGGGAGCTGTTTTTT
TRBV6-2/TRBV6-3	TRBJ2-1	TRBD2	-	CASSYGTSGGEEQFF	TGTGCCAGCAGTTACGGGACTAGCGGGGGGGAAGAGCAGTTCTTC
TRBV19	TRBJ2-5	TRBD1	-	CASSDWDRAADGGKQETQYF	TGTGCCAGTAGTGATTGGGACAGGGCGGCCGACGGGGGAAAACAAGAGACCCAGTACTTC
TRBV5-4	TRBJ1-2	TRBD1	-	CASSGTGQGLNGYTF	TGTGCCAGCAGCGGAACGGGACAGGGGTTAAATGGCTACACCTTC
TRBV2	TRBJ2-5	-	-	CASSREPLYQETQYF	TGTGCCAGCTCTCGGGAGCCATTGTACCAAGAGACCCAGTACTTC
TRBV5-5	TRBJ2-1	TRBD1	-	CASSPRTGIHEQFF	TGTGCCAGCAGCCCTAGGACAGGGATCCATGAGCAGTTCTTC
TRBV9	TRBJ1-1	TRBD1	-	CASSVVNSRQGNTEAFF	TGTGCCAGCAGCGTAGTTAACAGTAGACAGGGGAACACTGAAGCTTTCTTT
TRBV2	TRBJ1-2	-	-	CASSGSYGYTF	TGTGCCAGCAGTGGTAGCTATGGCTACACCTTC
TRBV7-9	TRBJ2-7	-	-	CASSLFSLGEQYF	TGTGCCAGCAGCTTATTTTCGCTAGGCGAGCAGTACTTC
TRBV5-1	TRBJ2-7	TRBD2	-	CASSLVGSQAGGEQYF	TGCGCCAGCAGCTTGGTGGGTTCGCAGGCGGGAGGCGAGCAGTACTTC
TRBV5-1	TRBJ1-1	TRBD1	-	CASSLETGVGNTEAFF	TGCGCCAGCAGCTTGGAAACAGGGGTGGGGAACACTGAAGCTTTCTTT
TRBV7-9	TRBJ2-5	TRBD2	-	CASTQAGLAARGQYF	TGTGCCAGCACCCAGGCGGGACTAGCGGCGCGGGGCCAGTACTTC
TRBV4-1	TRBJ1-5	TRBD1	few	CASSQAGTGGPSSAQHF	TGCGCCAGCAGCCAAGCCGGGACAGGGGGCCCATCCTCGGCCCAGCATTTT